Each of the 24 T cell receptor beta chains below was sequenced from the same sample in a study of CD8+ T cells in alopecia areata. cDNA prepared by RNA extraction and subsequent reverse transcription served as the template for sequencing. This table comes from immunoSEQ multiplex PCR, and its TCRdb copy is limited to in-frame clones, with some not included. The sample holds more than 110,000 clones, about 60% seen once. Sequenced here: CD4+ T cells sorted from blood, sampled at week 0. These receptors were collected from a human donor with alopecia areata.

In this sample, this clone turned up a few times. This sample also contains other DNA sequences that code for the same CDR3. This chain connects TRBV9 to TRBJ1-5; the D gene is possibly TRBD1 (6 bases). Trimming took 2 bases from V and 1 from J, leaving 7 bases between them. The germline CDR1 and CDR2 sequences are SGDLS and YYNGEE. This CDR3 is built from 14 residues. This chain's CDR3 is CASSVGQSNQPQHF. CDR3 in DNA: TGTGCCAGCAGCGTGGGACAAAGCAATCAGCCCCAGCATTTT.

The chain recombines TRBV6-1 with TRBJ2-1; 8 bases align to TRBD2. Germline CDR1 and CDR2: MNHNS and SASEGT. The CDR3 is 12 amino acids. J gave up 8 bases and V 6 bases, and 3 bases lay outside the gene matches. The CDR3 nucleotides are TGTGCCAGCAGAGGACTAGCCTATGAGCAGTTCTTC. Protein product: CASRGLAYEQFF.

The CDR3 DNA is TGCAGCGTTGTTCCCTTTAGCACAGATACGCAGTATTTT. Protein: CSVVPFSTDTQYF. J is TRBJ2-3 and V is TRBV29-1, with D unclear. The germline V gene encodes CDR1 SQVTM and CDR2 ANQGSEA. Between the trimmed V and J ends, which lost 4 bases and 0 bases, there was a span of 8 bases. This CDR3 contains 13 residues.

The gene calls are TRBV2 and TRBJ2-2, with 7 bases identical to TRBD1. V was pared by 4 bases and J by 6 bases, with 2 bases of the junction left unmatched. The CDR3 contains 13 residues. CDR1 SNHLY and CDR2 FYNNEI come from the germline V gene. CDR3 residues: CASSGTGPGELFF. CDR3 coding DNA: TGTGCCAGCAGTGGGACAGGCCCCGGGGAGCTGTTTTTT.

The CDR3 loop reads CASSLSDRSGGYTF. CDR3 nucleotide sequence: TGCGCCAGCAGCCTTTCGGACAGGTCCGGCGGCTACACCTTC. This chain links TRBV4-1 with TRBJ1-2; 7 nucleotides match TRBD1. Germline V gives CDR1 MGHRA, CDR2 YSYEKL. CDR3 length: 14 amino acids. Trimming took 4 bases from V and 8 from J; bases not matched to a gene: 10.

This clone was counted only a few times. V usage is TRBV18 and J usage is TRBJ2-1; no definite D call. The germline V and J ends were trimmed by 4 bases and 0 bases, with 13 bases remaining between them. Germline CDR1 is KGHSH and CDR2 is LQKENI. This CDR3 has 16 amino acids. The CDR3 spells CASSLHSPSSYNEQFF. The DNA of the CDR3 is TGTGCCAGCTCACTACACAGCCCGAGCTCCTACAATGAGCAGTTCTTC.

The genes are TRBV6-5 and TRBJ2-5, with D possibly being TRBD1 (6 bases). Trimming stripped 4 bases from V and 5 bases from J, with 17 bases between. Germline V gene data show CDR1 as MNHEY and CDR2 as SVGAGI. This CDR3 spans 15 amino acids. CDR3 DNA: TGTGCCAGCAGTTCTCCCACAGGGTCGGGCGAGACCCAGTACTTC. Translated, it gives CASSSPTGSGETQYF.

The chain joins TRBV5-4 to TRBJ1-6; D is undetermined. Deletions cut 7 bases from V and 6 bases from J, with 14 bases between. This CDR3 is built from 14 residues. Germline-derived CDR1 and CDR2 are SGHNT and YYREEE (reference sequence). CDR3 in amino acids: CASSGGKGNSPLHF. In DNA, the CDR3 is TGTGCCAGCTCGGGTGGGAAGGGTAATTCACCCCTCCACTTT. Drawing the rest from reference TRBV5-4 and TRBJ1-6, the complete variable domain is ETGVTQSPTHLIKTRGQQVTLRCSSQSGHNTVSWYQQALGQGPQFIFQYYREEENGRGNFPPRFSGLQFPNYSSELNVNALELDDSALYLCASSGGKGNSPLHFGNGTRLTVT.

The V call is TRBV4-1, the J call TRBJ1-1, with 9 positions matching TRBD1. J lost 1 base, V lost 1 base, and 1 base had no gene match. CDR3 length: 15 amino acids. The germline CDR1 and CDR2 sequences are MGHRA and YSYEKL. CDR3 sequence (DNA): TGCGCCAGCAGCCAAGGGGACAGGGAGAACACTGAAGCTTTCTTT. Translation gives CASSQGDRENTEAFF.

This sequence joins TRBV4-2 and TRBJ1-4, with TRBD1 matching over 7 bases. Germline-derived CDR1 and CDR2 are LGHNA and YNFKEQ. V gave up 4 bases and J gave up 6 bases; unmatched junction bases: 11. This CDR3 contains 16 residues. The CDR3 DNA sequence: TGTGCCAGCAGCCCGGTTCAGGGGGAAAGGGATGAAAAACTGTTTTTT. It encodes CASSPVQGERDEKLFF.

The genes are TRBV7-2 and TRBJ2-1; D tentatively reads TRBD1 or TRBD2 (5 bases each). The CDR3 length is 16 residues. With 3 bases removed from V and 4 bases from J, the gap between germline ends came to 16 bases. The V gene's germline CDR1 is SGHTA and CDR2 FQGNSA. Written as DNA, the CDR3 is TGTGCCAGCAGCTTCTCACTGGGGACGGCGTACAATGAGCAGTTCTTC. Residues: CASSFSLGTAYNEQFF.

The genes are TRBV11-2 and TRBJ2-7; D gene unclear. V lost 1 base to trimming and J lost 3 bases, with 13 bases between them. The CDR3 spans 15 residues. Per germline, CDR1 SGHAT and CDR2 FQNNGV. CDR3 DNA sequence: TGTGCCAGCAGCTTAGCGATCGACCTTATCTACGAGCAGTACTTC. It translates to CASSLAIDLIYEQYF. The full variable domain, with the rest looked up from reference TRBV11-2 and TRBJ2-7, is EAGVAQSPRYKIIEKRQSVAFWCNPISGHATLYWYQQILGQGPKLLIQFQNNGVVDDSQLPKDRFSAERLKGVDSTLKIQPAKLEDSAVYLCASSLAIDLIYEQYFGPGTRLTVT.

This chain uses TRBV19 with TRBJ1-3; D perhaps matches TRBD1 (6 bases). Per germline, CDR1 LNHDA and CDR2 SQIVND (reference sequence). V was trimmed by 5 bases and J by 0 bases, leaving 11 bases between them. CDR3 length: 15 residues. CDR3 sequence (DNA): TGTGCCAGTAGTTCCGTGGACAGCTCTGGAAACACCATATATTTT. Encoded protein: CASSSVDSSGNTIYF.

The chain's CDR3 is CASSYSPEVYGYTF. CDR3 bases: TGTGCCAGCAGTTACTCTCCGGAGGTCTATGGCTACACCTTC. V gene TRBV6-5 combines with J gene TRBJ1-2; D gene uncertain. The CDR3 is made up of 14 amino acids. In germline, CDR1 is MNHEY, CDR2 SVGAGI. Trimming cost V 0 bases and J 4 bases, with 9 bases left between them.

CDR3 region: CASSITGGGQPQHF. CDR3 nucleotides: TGTGCCAGCAGCATTACAGGGGGCGGGCAGCCCCAGCATTTT. The chain combines TRBV7-8 with TRBJ1-5; TRBD1 matches 9 bases. Trimming took 5 bases from V and 7 from J; bases not matched to a gene: 6. This CDR3 comprises 14 residues. Germline CDR1 SGHVS, CDR2 FQNEAQ. Complete variable domain (other parts from reference TRBV7-8 and TRBJ1-5): GAGVSQSPRYKVAKRGQDVALRCDPISGHVSLFWYQQALGQGPEFLTYFQNEAQLDKSGLPSDRFFAERPEGSVSTLKIQRTQQEDSAVYLCASSITGGGQPQHFGDGTRLSIL.

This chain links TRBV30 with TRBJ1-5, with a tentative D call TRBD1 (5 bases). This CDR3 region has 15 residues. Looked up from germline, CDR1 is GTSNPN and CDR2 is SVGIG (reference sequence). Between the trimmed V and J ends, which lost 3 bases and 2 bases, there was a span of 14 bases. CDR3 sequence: CAWSPGAFGNQPQHF. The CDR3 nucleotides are TGTGCCTGGAGCCCTGGGGCGTTCGGCAATCAGCCCCAGCATTTT.

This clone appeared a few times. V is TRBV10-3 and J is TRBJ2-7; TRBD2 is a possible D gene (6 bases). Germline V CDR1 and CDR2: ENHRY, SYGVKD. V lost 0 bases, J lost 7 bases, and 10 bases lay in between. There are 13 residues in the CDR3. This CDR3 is CAISESYGGEQYF. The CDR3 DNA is TGTGCCATCAGTGAGTCGTACGGAGGGGAGCAGTACTTC.

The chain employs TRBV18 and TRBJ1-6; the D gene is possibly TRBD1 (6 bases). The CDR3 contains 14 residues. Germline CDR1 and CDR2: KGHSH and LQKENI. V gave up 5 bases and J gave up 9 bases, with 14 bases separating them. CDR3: CASSTGRGVSPLHF. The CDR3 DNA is TGTGCCAGCTCAACGGGGAGGGGGGTTTCACCCCTCCACTTT.

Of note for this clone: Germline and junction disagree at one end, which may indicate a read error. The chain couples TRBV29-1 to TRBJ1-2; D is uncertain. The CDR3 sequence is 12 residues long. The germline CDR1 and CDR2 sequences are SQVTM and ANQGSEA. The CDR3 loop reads CSVVQALYDYTF. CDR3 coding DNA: TGCAGCGTTGTGCAGGCATTATATGACTACACCTTC.

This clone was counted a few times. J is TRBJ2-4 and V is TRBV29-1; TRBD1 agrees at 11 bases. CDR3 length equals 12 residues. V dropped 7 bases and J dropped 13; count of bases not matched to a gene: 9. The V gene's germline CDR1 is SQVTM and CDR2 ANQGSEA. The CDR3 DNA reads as TGCAGCGCCTCAGGGACAGGGGGGCTACAGTACTTC. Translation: CSASGTGGLQYF. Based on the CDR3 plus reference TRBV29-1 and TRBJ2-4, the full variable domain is SAVISQKPSRDICQRGTSLTIQCQVDSQVTMMFWYRQQPGQSLTLIATANQGSEATYESGFVIDKFPISRPNLTFSTLTVSNMSPEDSSIYLCSASGTGGLQYFGAGTRLSVL.

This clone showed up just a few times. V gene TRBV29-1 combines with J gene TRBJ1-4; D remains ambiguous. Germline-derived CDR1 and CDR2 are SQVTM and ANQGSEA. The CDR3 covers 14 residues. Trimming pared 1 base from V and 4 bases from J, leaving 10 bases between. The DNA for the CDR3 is TGCAGCGTTGAAGGGGGTAGCGGTAATGAAAAACTGTTTTTT. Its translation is CSVEGGSGNEKLFF.

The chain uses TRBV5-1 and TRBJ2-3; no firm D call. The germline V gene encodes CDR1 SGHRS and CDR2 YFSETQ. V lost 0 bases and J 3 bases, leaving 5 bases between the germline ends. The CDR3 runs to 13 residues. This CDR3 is CASSLELTDTQYF. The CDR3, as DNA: TGCGCCAGCAGCTTGGAATTGACAGATACGCAGTATTTT.

In nucleotides, the CDR3 is TGTGCCAGTGAGCTAGCGGGGGCGGTAGATACGCAGTATTTT. Translated, it gives CASELAGAVDTQYF. The chain has TRBV25-1 and TRBJ2-3; 10 bases line up with TRBD2. Per the germline V gene, CDR1 is MGHDK and CDR2 is SYGVNS. The junction had 8 bases not matched to a gene; V was cut back by 9 bases and J by 5 bases. This CDR3 contains 14 residues.

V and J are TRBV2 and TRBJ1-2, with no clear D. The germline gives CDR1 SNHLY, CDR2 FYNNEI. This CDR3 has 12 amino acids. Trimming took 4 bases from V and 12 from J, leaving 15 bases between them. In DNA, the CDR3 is TGTGCCAGCAGTGCTTCGACAAGGCAAAACACCTTC. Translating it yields CASSASTRQNTF.